Listed here are 14 T cell receptor beta chains from one sample, sequenced in a study of T-cell memory formation after mild COVID-19. TCRdb called the 5' RACE reads again in MiXCR, with one record for every CDR3 protein. The sample shows 270,000 or so distinct CDR3 sequences, around 15% of them seen only once. Source material: PBMCs or a T cell subset sorted from them (not recorded which). The origin of the receptors is a man in his late teens or twenties who had mild COVID-19 (a few samples of this study predate the infection). Cell type and time point are not known.

The V and J genes are TRBV6-2 or TRBV6-3 and TRBJ1-5; a weak D match, TRBD1 (6 bases). The CDR3 is 14 residues long. Between the trimmed V and J ends, which lost 11 bases and 7 bases, there was a span of 21 bases. CDR1 and CDR2 from the germline V gene are MNHEY and SVGEGT. The CDR3 nucleotides are TGTGCCTCATGGGGGGCCCCGGGTAGGCAGCCCCAGCATTTT. Translation gives CASWGAPGRQPQHF.

The chain carries TRBV5-1 and TRBJ2-7; maybe TRBD1 (5 bases). Germline V gene sequence: CDR1 SGHRS, CDR2 YFSETQ. The CDR3 spans 14 residues. Trimming cost V 3 bases and J 3 bases, with 13 bases left between them. CDR3 DNA: TGCGCCAGCAGCTCGCAGGGTATTATCTACGAGCAGTACTTC. It specifies CASSSQGIIYEQYF.

The rearrangement uses TRBV5-1 and TRBJ2-5; no reliable D call. V lost 3 bases and J lost 2, with 8 bases in between. Germline CDR1 is SGHRS and CDR2 is YFSETQ. The CDR3 covers 13 residues. The CDR3 coding sequence is TGCGCCAGCAGCTGGACCACTCAAGAGACCCAGTACTTC. Protein product: CASSWTTQETQYF.

V gene TRBV4-1 combines with J gene TRBJ2-1; D may correspond to TRBD1 or TRBD2 (5 bases each). V lost 5 bases to trimming and J lost 8 bases, with 22 bases between them. CDR1 is MGHRA and CDR2 is YSYEKL in the germline V gene. The CDR3 consists of 16 residues. CDR3 DNA: TGCGCCAGCAGCGGACGGGACCCCGGGATTTTCGATGAGCAGTTCTTC. It specifies CASSGRDPGIFDEQFF.

A few counts support this clonotype. The V gene is TRBV6-5, the J gene TRBJ2-5; tentatively, D is TRBD1 (5 bases). V lost 2 bases and J 5 bases, leaving 18 bases between the germline ends. Germline CDR1 reads MNHEY; CDR2 reads SVGAGI. There are 16 residues in the CDR3. DNA of the CDR3: TGTGCCAGCAGTTACCGACAGCGAGTGATCGGGGAGACCCAGTACTTC. Its translation is CASSYRQRVIGETQYF.

This clonotype was picked up a small number of times. CDR3 loop: CASSCSWTEGAEKIYEQYV. The CDR3, as DNA: TGTGCCAGCAGCTGTTCGTGGACAGAAGGGGCCGAGAAGATCTACGAGCAGTACGTC. The V and J genes are TRBV7-6 and TRBJ2-7; D perhaps matches TRBD1 (6 bases). V was pared by 4 bases and J by 3 bases, with 28 bases between. The CDR3 contains 19 residues. Germline V CDR1 and CDR2: SGHVS, FNYEAQ.

This clonotype was detected only a few times. The chain links TRBV7-2 to TRBJ1-6; D unclear. The CDR3 runs to 12 residues. Trimming shortened V by 5 bases and J by 9 bases, and 8 bases separated the two germline ends. Per the germline V gene, CDR1 is SGHTA and CDR2 is FQGNSA. The CDR3 here is CASSPPGSPLHF. The CDR3, as DNA: TGTGCCAGCAGCCCACCGGGTTCACCCCTCCACTTT.

J is TRBJ2-2 and V is TRBV28, with a tentative D call TRBD1 (7 bases). The V gene's germline CDR1 is MDHEN and CDR2 SYDVKM. The CDR3 covers 16 residues. The ends were cut back, 3 bases at V and 3 bases at J, with 14 bases in the middle. Here the CDR3 reads CASSLRGGGDTGELFF. The CDR3 DNA reads as TGTGCCAGCAGTTTGAGAGGAGGGGGCGACACCGGGGAGCTGTTTTTT. Drawing the rest from reference TRBV28 and TRBJ2-2, the complete variable domain is DVKVTQSSRYLVKRTGEKVFLECVQDMDHENMFWYRQDPGLGLRLIYFSYDVKMKEKGDIPEGYSVSREKKERFSLILESASTNQTSMYLCASSLRGGGDTGELFFGEGSRLTVL.

The table lists this clonotype with a few counts. The chain recombines TRBV2 with TRBJ2-7; 8 bases match TRBD1. Germline-derived CDR1 and CDR2 are SNHLY and FYNNEI. This CDR3 comprises 15 residues. V shed 3 bases, J shed 0 bases, and the junction held 4 bases outside the gene matches. CDR3 bases: TGTGCCAGCAGTGAGGGCGACAGGGGCTCCTACGAGCAGTACTTC. Amino acids: CASSEGDRGSYEQYF.

In its sample, this clonotype was seen a few times. The genes are TRBV7-2 and TRBJ2-2; D perhaps matches TRBD1 (6 bases). Per germline, CDR1 SGHTA and CDR2 FQGNSA. The CDR3 runs 13 residues. Between the trimmed V and J ends, which lost 7 bases and 5 bases, there was a span of 11 bases. The CDR3 sequence is CASITGLTGELFF. CDR3 in DNA: TGTGCCAGCATCACAGGGTTAACCGGGGAGCTGTTTTTT.

This clonotype has at least ten counts. The chain uses TRBV5-1 and TRBJ2-5, with 8 bases matching TRBD1. The trim removed 4 bases at V and 4 bases at J, leaving 6 bases unmatched. The CDR3 is 14 amino acids. The germline gives CDR1 SGHRS, CDR2 YFSETQ. CDR3 residues: CASSPRTGRETQYF. CDR3 bases: TGCGCCAGCAGCCCCAGGACAGGGCGAGAGACCCAGTACTTC.

This clonotype came up a few times. The rearrangement joins TRBV15 to TRBJ2-1; D is possibly TRBD1 or TRBD2 (5 bases each). The CDR3 extends over 14 amino acids. Between the trimmed V and J ends, which lost 1 base and 7 bases, there was a span of 11 bases. Per the germline V gene, CDR1 is LNHNV and CDR2 is YYDKDF (reference sequence). The CDR3 sequence: CATSRVGRENEQFF. CDR3 in DNA: TGTGCCACCAGCAGAGTAGGCAGGGAGAATGAGCAGTTCTTC.

This clonotype was observed many times. The V gene is TRBV5-1, the J gene TRBJ2-3; D remains unclear. The V gene's germline CDR1 is SGHRS and CDR2 YFSETQ. V was trimmed by 4 bases and J by 3 bases, leaving 15 bases between them. This CDR3 region has 15 residues. In DNA, the CDR3 is TGCGCCAGCAGCCCACGGGCAAAAGCAACAGATACGCAGTATTTT. It encodes CASSPRAKATDTQYF.

This clonotype showed up just a few times. V gene TRBV5-1 combines with J gene TRBJ1-1; D possibly corresponds to TRBD1 (6 bases). The germline CDR1 and CDR2 sequences are SGHRS and YFSETQ. This CDR3 region has 14 residues. V lost 5 bases to trimming and J lost 3 bases, with 14 bases between them. The CDR3 sequence: CASRPGQFYTEAFF. In DNA, the CDR3 is TGCGCCAGCAGGCCTGGACAGTTCTACACTGAAGCTTTCTTT.